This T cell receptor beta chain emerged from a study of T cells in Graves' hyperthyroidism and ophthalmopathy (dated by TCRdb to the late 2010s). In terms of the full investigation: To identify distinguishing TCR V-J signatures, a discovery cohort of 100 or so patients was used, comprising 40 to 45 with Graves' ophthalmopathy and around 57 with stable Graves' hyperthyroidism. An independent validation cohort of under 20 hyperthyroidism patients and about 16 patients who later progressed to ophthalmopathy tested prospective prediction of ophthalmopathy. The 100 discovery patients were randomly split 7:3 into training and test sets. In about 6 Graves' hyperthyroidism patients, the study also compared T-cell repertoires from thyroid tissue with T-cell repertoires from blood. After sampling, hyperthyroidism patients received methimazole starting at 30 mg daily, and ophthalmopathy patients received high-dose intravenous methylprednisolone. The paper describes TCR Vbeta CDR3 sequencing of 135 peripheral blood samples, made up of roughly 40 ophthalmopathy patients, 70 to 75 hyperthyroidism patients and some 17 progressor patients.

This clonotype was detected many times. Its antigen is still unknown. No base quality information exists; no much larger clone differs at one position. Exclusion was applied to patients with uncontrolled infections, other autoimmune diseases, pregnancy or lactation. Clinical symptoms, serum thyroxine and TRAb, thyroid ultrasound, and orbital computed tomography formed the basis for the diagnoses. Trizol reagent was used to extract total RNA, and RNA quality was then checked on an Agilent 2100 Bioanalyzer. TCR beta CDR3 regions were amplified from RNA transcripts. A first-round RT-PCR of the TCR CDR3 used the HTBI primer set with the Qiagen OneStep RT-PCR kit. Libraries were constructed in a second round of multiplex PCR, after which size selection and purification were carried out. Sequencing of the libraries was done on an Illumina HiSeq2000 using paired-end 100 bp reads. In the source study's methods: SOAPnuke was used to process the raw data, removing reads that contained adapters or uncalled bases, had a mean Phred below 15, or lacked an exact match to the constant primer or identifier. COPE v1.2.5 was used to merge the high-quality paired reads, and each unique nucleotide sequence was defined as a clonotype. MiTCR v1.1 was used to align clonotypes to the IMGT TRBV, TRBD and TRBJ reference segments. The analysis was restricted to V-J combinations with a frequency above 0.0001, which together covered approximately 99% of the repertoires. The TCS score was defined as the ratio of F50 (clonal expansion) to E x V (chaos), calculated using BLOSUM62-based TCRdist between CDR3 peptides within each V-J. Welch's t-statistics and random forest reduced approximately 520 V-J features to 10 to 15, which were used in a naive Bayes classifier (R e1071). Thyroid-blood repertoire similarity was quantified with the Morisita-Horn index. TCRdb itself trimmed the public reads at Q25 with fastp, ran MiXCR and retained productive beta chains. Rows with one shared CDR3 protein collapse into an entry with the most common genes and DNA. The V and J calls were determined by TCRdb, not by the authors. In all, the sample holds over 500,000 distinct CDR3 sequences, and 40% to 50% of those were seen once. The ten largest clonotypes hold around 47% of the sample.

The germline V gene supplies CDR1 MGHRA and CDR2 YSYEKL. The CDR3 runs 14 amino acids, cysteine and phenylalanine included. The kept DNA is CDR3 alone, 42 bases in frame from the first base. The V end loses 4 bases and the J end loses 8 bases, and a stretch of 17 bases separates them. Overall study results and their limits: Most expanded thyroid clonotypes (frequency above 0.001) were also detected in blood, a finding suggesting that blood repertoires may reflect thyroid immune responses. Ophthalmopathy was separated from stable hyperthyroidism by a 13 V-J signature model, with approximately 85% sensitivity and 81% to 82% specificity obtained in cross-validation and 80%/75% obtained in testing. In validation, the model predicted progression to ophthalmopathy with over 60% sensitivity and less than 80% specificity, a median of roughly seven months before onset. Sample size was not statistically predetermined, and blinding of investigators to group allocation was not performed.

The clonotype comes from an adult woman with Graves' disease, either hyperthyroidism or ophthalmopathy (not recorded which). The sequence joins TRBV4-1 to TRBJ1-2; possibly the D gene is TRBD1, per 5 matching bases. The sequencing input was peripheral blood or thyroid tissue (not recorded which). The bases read TGCGCCAGCAGCCGGGGACTGCAACTGAGAGGCTACACCTTC. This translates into CASSRGLQLRGYTF.